The rows below give T cell receptor beta chains drawn from one sample of a study of T cell clones after liver transplantation. Data came from immunoSEQ multiplex PCR; TCRdb stores just in-frame clones and leaves some out. The data hold under 130,000 clones, with about 80% observed a single time. Material: CD4+ T cells from blood, obtained about 50 months after liver transplant. The receptors originated from a human patient who received a liver transplant. Some T cells may be graft donor cells. Both conserved end residues are part of each CDR3. Fields, in order: V gene, D gene, clone size, J gene, CDR3 DNA, CDR3 protein. A D gene is named only where the DNA matches it firmly. For some rows the clone size is stated as once, few or many, or as a class when expanded; others skip it.

>TRBV27|TRBD1|-|TRBJ2-1
TGTGCCAGCAGAATTCCGGGACAGACCTACAATGAGCAGTTCTTC
CASRIPGQTYNEQFF
>TRBV7-9|TRBD2|-|TRBJ2-1
TGTGCCAGCAGCTCTTTAGACCTTTTTGGGAGCGGGATAGGGGAGCAGTTCTTC
CASSSLDLFGSGIGEQFF
>TRBV19|TRBD1|-|TRBJ2-2
TGTGCCAGTAAGGGACAGGGTGTCACCGGGGAGCTGTTTTTT
CASKGQGVTGELFF
>TRBV5-5|-|once|TRBJ1-1
TGTGCCAGCACCCTGCACACTGAAGCTTTCTTT
CASTLHTEAFF
>TRBV29-1|-|-|TRBJ1-3
TGCAGCGCGACAGCGGCTAGTAGAAACACCATATATTTT
CSATAASRNTIYF
>TRBV28|-|-|TRBJ1-5
TGTGCCAGCAGTTTAATCGGTCAGCCCCAGCATTTT
CASSLIGQPQHF
>TRBV28|-|-|TRBJ1-2
TGTGCCAGCAGTTCCCAGCACCCCCCTAACTATGGCTACACCTTC
CASSSQHPPNYGYTF
>TRBV7-2|-|-|TRBJ1-1
TGTGCCAGCAGCTTCGAAGGGTTAAACACTGAAGCTTTCTTT
CASSFEGLNTEAFF
>TRBV6-6|-|-|TRBJ2-3
TGTGCCAGCATTCGGGGCAACACAGATACGCAGTATTTT
CASIRGNTDTQYF
>TRBV4-1|TRBD2|once|TRBJ2-1
TGCGCCAGCAGCCTAGCGGGGTCAAGGGGCAATGAGCAGTTCTTC
CASSLAGSRGNEQFF
>TRBV9|TRBD2|-|TRBJ2-7
TGTGCCAGCAGCGTAGCTAGCGGGGACTACGAGCAGTACTTC
CASSVASGDYEQYF
>TRBV18|-|-|TRBJ2-7
TGTGCCAGCTCACCTACGGCCCCCAACTCCTACGAGCAGTACTTC
CASSPTAPNSYEQYF
>TRBV6-5|TRBD1|-|TRBJ1-2
TGTGCCAGCAGGAACGACAGGGTCAGAGGCTACACCTTC
CASRNDRVRGYTF
>TRBV25-1|TRBD1|few|TRBJ2-7
TGTGCCAGCAGTTTTCGGACAGGTAGATCCGGCGAGCAGTACTTC
CASSFRTGRSGEQYF
>TRBV5-6|-|-|TRBJ1-3
TGTGCCAGCAGCTTGAAAGGGCCCGGAAACACCATATATTTT
CASSLKGPGNTIYF
>TRBV5-1|-|-|TRBJ2-5
TGCGCCAGCAGCTTGGACCCCGAGACCCAGTACTTC
CASSLDPETQYF